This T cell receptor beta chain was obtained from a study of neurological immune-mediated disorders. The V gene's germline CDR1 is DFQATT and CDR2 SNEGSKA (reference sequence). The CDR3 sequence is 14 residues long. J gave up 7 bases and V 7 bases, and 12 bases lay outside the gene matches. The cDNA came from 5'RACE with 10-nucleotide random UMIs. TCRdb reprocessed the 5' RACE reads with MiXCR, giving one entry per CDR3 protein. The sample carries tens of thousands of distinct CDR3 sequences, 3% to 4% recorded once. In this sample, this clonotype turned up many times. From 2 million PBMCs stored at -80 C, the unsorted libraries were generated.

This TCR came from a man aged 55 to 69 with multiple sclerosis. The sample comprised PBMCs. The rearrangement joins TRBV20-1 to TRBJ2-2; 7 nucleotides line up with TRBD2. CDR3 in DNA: TGCAGTGTCCGCGGGGGAGAGAATAGCGGGGAGCTGTTTTTT. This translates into CSVRGGENSGELFF.